The 11 T cell receptor beta chains below were found in one sample sequenced in a study of control samples from healthy donors and cancer patients. Using immunoSEQ multiplex PCR, the repertoire was profiled, and TCRdb retains in-frame clones only, with some absent. The table lists about 170,000 clones, 90% to 95% of them singletons, with around 1.5% in the top ten. The sequencing input was blood. The receptors here all came from a woman aged 18-29 years in good health.

This chain uses TRBV19 with TRBJ1-2; D possibly corresponds to TRBD1 (5 bases). With 6 bases removed from V and 4 bases from J, the gap between germline ends came to 15 bases. From germline, CDR1 is LNHDA and CDR2 SQIVND (reference sequence). CDR3 length equals 14 residues. The CDR3 is CASRTGPGAYGYTF. The CDR3 DNA reads TGTGCCAGTAGAACGGGGCCGGGCGCCTATGGCTACACCTTC. Variable domain in full (rest from reference TRBV19 and TRBJ1-2): DGGITQSPKYLFRKEGQNVTLSCEQNLNHDAMYWYRQDPGQGLRLIYYSQIVNDFQKGDIAEGYSVSREKKESFPLTVTSAQKNPTAFYLCASRTGPGAYGYTFGSGTRLTVV.

V and J are TRBV5-1 and TRBJ1-2, with 8 bases identical to TRBD1. From germline, CDR1 is SGHRS and CDR2 YFSETQ. The V segment lost 4 bases and the J segment 8 bases; nucleotides outside the gene matches: 7. The CDR3 runs 13 residues. In DNA form, the CDR3 reads TGCGCCAGCAGCACCGGACAGGGCATGGGCTACACCTTC. This sequence encodes CASSTGQGMGYTF.

The chain recombines TRBV3-1 (or the pseudogene TRBV3-2) with TRBJ2-7; 10 nucleotides agree with TRBD1. The V gene end was trimmed by 3 bases and the J gene end by 4 bases; junction bases not matched to a gene: 3. In germline, CDR1 is LGHDT, CDR2 YNNKEL (reference sequence). The CDR3 has 14 amino acids. The CDR3 DNA reads as TGTGCCAGCAGCCAGGGACAGGGGTTATACGAGCAGTACTTC. Its protein product is CASSQGQGLYEQYF.

The chain couples TRBV19 to TRBJ2-6, with D possibly called TRBD1 or TRBD2 (5 bases each). Germline CDR1 is LNHDA and CDR2 is SQIVND (reference sequence). Trimming took 0 bases from V and 0 from J, leaving 6 bases between them. The CDR3 has 16 amino acids. The CDR3 DNA is TGTGCCAGTAGTATAGATGGGGGCTCTGGGGCCAACGTCCTGACTTTC. Amino acids: CASSIDGGSGANVLTF.

As for this clone: This CDR3 is also generated by other DNA sequences in the sample. V usage is TRBV20-1 and J usage is TRBJ2-3; D remains unclear. The V gene lost 6 bases and the J gene lost 3 bases, with 7 bases spanning the gap. The length of the CDR3 is 11 residues. Germline V CDR1 and CDR2: DFQATT, SNEGSKA (reference sequence). CDR3 in amino acids: CSASRTDTQYF. For the CDR3, the DNA is TGCAGTGCCTCCAGGACAGATACGCAGTATTTT.

The CDR3 bases are TGTGCCAGCAGTGAGGGGAAGCGACAGCCCCAGCATTTT. It is translated as CASSEGKRQPQHF. V gene TRBV2 combines with J gene TRBJ1-5; D ambiguous. Germline CDR1 and CDR2: SNHLY and FYNNEI. The CDR3 contains 13 residues. The germline V and J ends were trimmed by 3 bases and 7 bases, with 10 bases remaining between them.

The sample holds a few counts of this clone. The CDR3 sequence: CASSLSASGELFF. CDR3 nucleotide sequence: TGTGCCAGCAGCTTGTCCGCTTCCGGGGAGCTGTTTTTT. The chain uses TRBV7-8 and TRBJ2-2; D ambiguous. V lost 3 bases and J 6 bases, leaving 8 bases between the germline ends. CDR3 length: 13 residues. Germline CDR1 and CDR2: SGHVS and FQNEAQ.

V and J are TRBV29-1 and TRBJ2-7, with 9 bases identical to TRBD1. From germline, CDR1 is SQVTM and CDR2 ANQGSEA. With 7 bases clipped from V and 3 bases from J, the junction kept 13 bases outside the gene matches. The CDR3 contains 15 residues. The CDR3 DNA reads as TGCAGCGCCTCATACAGTGGGACAGGGATCTACGAGCAGTACTTC. This encodes CSASYSGTGIYEQYF.

This chain connects TRBV9 to TRBJ2-3; D ambiguous. The CDR3 has 14 residues. Germline V gene sequence: CDR1 SGDLS, CDR2 YYNGEE. Trimming left V 4 bases short and J 3 bases short, with 12 bases between. The CDR3 DNA follows: TGTGCCAGCAGCCAAGGGCAGCTTACAGATACGCAGTATTTT. Its translation is CASSQGQLTDTQYF.

The V call is TRBV7-9, the J call TRBJ1-2; D is ambiguous. V was clipped by 5 bases and J by 8 bases, with 12 bases between them. Looked up from germline, CDR1 is SEHNR and CDR2 is FQNEAQ (reference sequence). CDR3 length: 12 residues. The CDR3: CASSDRLNGYTF. For the CDR3, the DNA is TGTGCCAGCAGCGATAGGCTAAACGGCTACACCTTC.

The chain has TRBV3-1 (or the pseudogene TRBV3-2) and TRBJ2-7; TRBD2 might be the D (6 bases). The CDR3 has 14 amino acids. Germline assignment: CDR1 LGHDT and CDR2 YNNKEL (reference sequence). The ends were cut back, 1 base at V and 4 bases at J, with 11 bases in the middle. The CDR3 DNA reads TGTGCCAGCAGCCAAGGGACTGGGAGGTACGAGCAGTACTTC. Protein: CASSQGTGRYEQYF.